This TCR beta chain was recovered during a study of blood T cell repertoires in COVID-19. Trimming left V 3 bases short and J 5 bases short, with 11 bases between. This CDR3 is built from 14 residues. Germline CDR1 reads LNHDA; CDR2 reads SQIVND (reference sequence). Sequencing was performed with immunoSEQ multiplex PCR; in TCRdb, only in-frame clones are kept and a portion is missing. The sample consists of just under 350,000 clones, approximately 89% of them appearing once. The sample consisted of peripheral blood. This sequence joins TRBV19 and TRBJ2-1; unclear D gene. This sequence was found in a woman aged 18-29 years who had recovered from COVID-19. The DNA of the CDR3 is TGTGCCAGTAGTATTCAAAACATCAACAATGAGCAGTTCTTC. Translated, it gives CASSIQNINNEQFF.